In this sample, the clone carrying this T cell receptor (beta chain) turned up a few times. The antigen is unknown. These data come from a study of blood T cells in healthy people across ages. General study points: As age increased, TCR beta diversity per million T cells fell in a roughly linear fashion. The study found more naive CD4+ cells and higher diversity in long-lived than aged donors.

The CDR3 runs 17 residues. The V gene end was trimmed by 2 bases and the J gene end by 0 bases; junction bases not matched to a gene: 10. Germline lookup yields CDR1 MNHNY and CDR2 SVGAGI (reference sequence). Sample-barcoded 5' priming and a J-beta primer mix drove a second PCR of 7 to 11 cycles. A template-switch adaptor containing 12 random nucleotides labeled each cDNA molecule. MiXCR, run by TCRdb on the 5' RACE reads, gives a single entry per CDR3 protein. Of some 1.6 million distinct CDR3 sequences listed, 30% to 35% are singletons. The sample taken for sequencing was blood. The gene calls are TRBV6-6 and TRBJ2-7; 7 nucleotides align to TRBD2. This sequence was found in a woman aged 30 to 39 in good health. The CDR3, as DNA: TGTGCCAGCAGTTACGATCAGACTAGCAGATACTCCTACGAGCAGTACTTC. It encodes CASSYDQTSRYSYEQYF.